This T cell receptor (beta chain) was captured in a study of T cell responses to AZD1222 COVID-19 vaccine. The repertoire was sequenced with immunoSEQ multiplex PCR; TCRdb's copy has only in-frame clones and lacks some. Seen here are 200,000 or so clones, 94% observed once, and the top ten hold about 9.2%. CDR1 and CDR2 (germline): SGDLS, YYNGEE. Trimming removed 0 bases at V and 5 bases at J, with 9 bases between. This CDR3 comprises 14 residues. Study observations and caveats: Samples come after the peak T cell response, not at day 14. Two AZD1222 doses significantly raised spike-specific TCR breadth and depth over controls. The CD4 TCRs associated with vaccination extended across spike and predominated at 160-218 and 743-854.

About this clone: The antigen remains undetermined.

The rearrangement links TRBV9 to TRBJ2-1; weak D call: TRBD2 (5 bases). This clonotype was obtained from an adult in good health. This sample comprised peripheral blood, obtained on day 0 of AZD1222 vaccination. CDR3 bases: TGTGCCAGCAGCGTAGCTACGACTAACAATGAGCAGTTCTTC. The encoded protein is CASSVATTNNEQFF.